This TCR beta chain is from a study of blood T cell repertoires in COVID-19. Overall study: In each case, the material was cDNA or gDNA derived from T cells, B-cell-depleted T cells, or PBMCs.

Participant ages covered roughly 18 to 89 years across about 25 US areas. Participants were placed into cohorts based on the clinical history they reported. This clone has just a few counts. Study processing details: Counts of nucleated cells, estimated from reference gene primer amplification, were obtained. Repertoires were generated with immunoSEQ multiplex PCR, while TCRdb's copy carries only in-frame clones and drops some. From that table come the V and J calls and clone size; the DNA was used to work out D and trimming. The data hold about 220,000 clones, with around 89% observed a single time. The V gene's germline CDR1 is GTSNPN and CDR2 SVGIG (reference sequence). The CDR3 is 14 amino acids. Losses at the gene ends were 5 bases for V and 4 bases for J; bases not matched to a gene: 7.

Material for sequencing was PBMCs or T cells enriched from blood (not recorded which). The chain links TRBV30 to TRBJ2-7; 11 nucleotides align to TRBD2. The TCR originated in a woman in her 40s with acute COVID-19. CDR3 coding DNA: TGTGCCTGGGACTCTAGCGGGGGGACTTACGAGCAGTACTTC. Amino acid sequence: CAWDSSGGTYEQYF.